Sequencing of this TCR beta chain was carried out in a study of blood T cell repertoires in COVID-19 (dated by TCRdb to 2018 to 2020). Looking at the study overall: ImmuneRACE Cohort 3 recovered participants were defined by two consecutive negative NP/OP PCR tests, healthcare professional clearance, or symptom resolution. The collaborator samples originated in the United States, Italy and Spain and spanned the acute and convalescent phases of COVID-19. The repertoires were made available in a free public database intended to serve as a resource for research on the immune response to SARS-CoV-2. A de-identified subject ID, COVID-19 status, age in years and sex were almost always included in the sample metadata. Samples were obtained from the ongoing ImmuneRACE study (first 160 participants) and from roughly 1,300 subjects provided by 6 global collaborators. The material from the prospective study consisted of cDNA or gDNA derived from T cells, B-cell-depleted T cells, or PBMCs. The dataset comprised deeply sampled blood TCRbeta repertoires from subjects exposed to, actively infected with, or recovered from COVID-19. Where HLA class I and class II types were available, the types were taken from metadata supplied by the sample provider, not from assay-based typing.

Worth noting for this clone: Its binding antigen is unknown. Base qualities were left out, and no much larger clone turns up one base away.

Spanning cysteine to phenylalanine, the CDR3 consists of 14 amino acids. The only DNA kept is the CDR3, 42 bases in frame from the first base. From the germline V gene (reference sequence), CDR1 is SGHKS and CDR2 is YYEKEE. V was cut back by 0 bases and J by 0 bases, leaving a gap of 6 bases between them. TCRbeta CDR3 regions were amplified from genomic DNA using the immunoSEQ Assay, a bias-controlled multiplex PCR. The study's processing was this. The number of nucleated cells in each sample was estimated by amplification of reference gene primers within the assay. To quantify the absolute abundance of each unique TCRbeta CDR3 rearrangement, sequence reads were collapsed and filtered. For each sample, productive Simpson clonality was calculated as the square root of Simpson's diversity index over productive rearrangements. TCRdb took this table from immuneACCESS and kept in-frame rearrangements with V and J called. Such tables lack part of the clones; where checked against another copy, unresolved V genes explain under half of the gap, and the rest is unexplained. The V and J calls and clone size are taken from that table; D and trimming were inferred from the DNA. In this sample the table shows some 220,000 clones, 70% to 90% of which occur a single time. Clones ranked in the top ten supply roughly 3.2% of the sample.

The paper as a whole reports these results and caveats: The amount of clinical and demographic metadata varied by source and participant and was provided uncurated.

Participants in the prospective study were aged about 18 to 95 years, lived in over 20 United States geographic areas, and enrolled through a virtual design. In the prospective study, participants were assigned to cohorts based on the clinical history participants reported in a screening survey and a study questionnaire. Each participant in the prospective study had whole blood, serum and a nasopharyngeal or oropharyngeal swab collected by mobile phlebotomists. Additional blood draws and questionnaires over an approximately 2-month period could optionally be provided by prospective study participants. Before DNA extraction, blood samples from the prospective study were shipped at room temperature or frozen.

The V and J genes are TRBV5-5 and TRBJ1-1; the D gene cannot be resolved reliably. The source material was PBMCs or T cells enriched from blood (not recorded which). This TCR was recovered from a woman aged 50 to 60 in a cohort exposed to, infected with or recovered from COVID-19 (not recorded which). The DNA is TGTGCCAGCAGCTTGGAACAGATGAACACTGAAGCTTTCTTT. The resulting protein is CASSLEQMNTEAFF.